These 17 T cell receptor beta chains were sequenced from one sample in a study of T cell changes during pregnancy in multiple sclerosis. TCRdb's table, derived via immunoSEQ multiplex PCR, lists solely in-frame clones and lacks some. The table has 65,000 to 85,000 clones, approximately 91% seen once. The sample consisted of peripheral blood, taken in the second trimester of pregnancy. Receptor source: a female donor with multiple sclerosis, enrolled in a pregnancy study.

The chain carries TRBV30 and TRBJ1-5, with TRBD1 matching over 8 bases. Germline CDR1 reads GTSNPN; CDR2 reads SVGIG (reference sequence). The CDR3 length is 13 residues. J lost 7 bases, V lost 8 bases, and 10 bases had no gene match. The CDR3 nucleotides are TGTGCCCCCCGGACAGGGAAGGAACAGCCCCAGCATTTT. Translated, it gives CAPRTGKEQPQHF.

The chain carries TRBV19 and TRBJ1-5; D unresolved. From germline, CDR1 is LNHDA and CDR2 SQIVND (reference sequence). The CDR3 consists of 13 residues. With 1 base removed from V and 7 bases from J, the gap between germline ends came to 8 bases. The CDR3 coding sequence is TGTGCCAGTAGTATAGGGGCAGGACAGCCCCAGCATTTT. It encodes CASSIGAGQPQHF.

The chain uses TRBV6-6 and TRBJ2-3; D is undetermined. V lost 4 bases, J lost 5 bases, and 13 bases lay in between. CDR3 length equals 14 residues. Per germline, CDR1 MNHNY and CDR2 SVGAGI (reference sequence). This CDR3 is CASSSSASGDTQYF. As DNA, the CDR3 is TGTGCCAGCAGTTCGAGTGCCTCGGGAGATACGCAGTATTTT.

The gene calls are TRBV18 and TRBJ2-7; 9 nucleotides agree with TRBD2. The germline V gene has CDR1 KGHSH and CDR2 LQKENI. Unmatched junction bases numbered 6, after V lost 6 bases and J lost 0 bases. This CDR3 has 15 residues. The CDR3 reads CASSLTSGSSYEQYF. CDR3 DNA: TGTGCCAGCTCCCTCACTAGCGGGTCCTCCTACGAGCAGTACTTC.

The chain couples TRBV6-5 to TRBJ2-5; perhaps TRBD1 as D (8 bases). The length of the CDR3 is 15 residues. Trimming pared 5 bases from V and 5 bases from J, leaving 18 bases between. CDR1 is MNHEY and CDR2 is SVGAGI in the germline V gene. CDR3: CASSHGGTGGETQYF. The CDR3 nucleotides read TGTGCCAGCAGTCACGGGGGGACAGGTGGGGAGACCCAGTACTTC.

The rearrangement uses TRBV7-3 and TRBJ2-6, with D perhaps TRBD1 (6 bases). Trimming took off 5 bases at V and 13 bases at J, with 18 bases between the two ends. Germline CDR1 reads SGHTA; CDR2 reads FQGTGA. The CDR3 totals 14 residues. The CDR3 DNA reads TGTGCCAGCAGCCCCATCGAAGGGGGTAGGGTCCTGACTTTC. This gives the protein CASSPIEGGRVLTF. Drawing the rest from reference TRBV7-3 and TRBJ2-6, the complete variable domain is GAGVSQTPSNKVTEKGKYVELRCDPISGHTALYWYRQSLGQGPEFLIYFQGTGAADDSGLPNDRFFAVRPEGSVSTLKIQRTERGDSAVYLCASSPIEGGRVLTFGAGSRLTVL.

The chain is built from TRBV4-3 and TRBJ2-5, with TRBD2 as a possible D gene (6 bases). Germline-derived CDR1 and CDR2 are LGHNA and YSLEER. V lost 0 bases and J 2 bases, leaving 13 bases between the germline ends. This CDR3 has 16 residues. The CDR3 is CASSQEVRGKQETQYF. The CDR3 DNA reads TGCGCCAGCAGCCAAGAAGTTCGGGGGAAACAAGAGACCCAGTACTTC.

The V gene is TRBV30, the J gene TRBJ1-1; weak D call: TRBD1 (5 bases). The V and J ends lost 1 base and 6 bases respectively, with 12 bases between them. Germline CDR1 and CDR2: GTSNPN and SVGIG (reference sequence). CDR3 length: 13 residues. The chain's CDR3 is CAWSAGKGSEAFF. The DNA of the CDR3 is TGTGCCTGGAGTGCAGGGAAAGGTTCTGAAGCTTTCTTT.

This rearrangement joins TRBV10-3 to TRBJ1-1; 8 bases are shared with TRBD1. V trimming: 0 bases; J trimming: 0 bases; junction bases outside the gene matches: 3. Germline values: CDR1 ENHRY, CDR2 SYGVKD. The CDR3 runs 16 residues. CDR3 sequence (DNA): TGTGCCATCAGTGAGTCAGGACAGGGCTTGAACACTGAAGCTTTCTTT. Protein: CAISESGQGLNTEAFF.

The V gene is TRBV9, the J gene TRBJ1-1; D is unclear. V was cut by 4 bases and J by 6 bases, with 10 bases left in between. This CDR3 has 12 residues. Germline CDR1 reads SGDLS; CDR2 reads YYNGEE. The DNA of the CDR3 is TGTGCCAGCAGCCAATACAGACCTGAAGCTTTCTTT. The encoded protein is CASSQYRPEAFF.

The rearrangement joins TRBV30 to TRBJ1-4; D not certain. Trimming left V 3 bases short and J 6 bases short, with 20 bases between. The germline CDR1 and CDR2 sequences are GTSNPN and SVGIG (reference sequence). CDR3 size: 16 residues. The CDR3: CAWSYSYRLAHEKLFF. The CDR3 coding sequence is TGTGCCTGGAGCTATAGCTATCGACTGGCGCATGAAAAACTGTTTTTT.

The CDR3 DNA sequence: TGTGCCAGCAGCGGGACAGGGGTCTCCTACGAGCAGTACTTC. Its protein is CASSGTGVSYEQYF. The V and J genes are TRBV25-1 and TRBJ2-7, with TRBD1 identical over 10 bases. In germline, CDR1 is MGHDK, CDR2 SYGVNS. The CDR3 runs to 14 residues. The trim removed 6 bases at V and 0 bases at J, leaving 2 bases unmatched.

The chain combines TRBV6-5 with TRBJ2-1, with 9 bases that match TRBD2. The trim removed 0 bases at V and 5 bases at J, leaving 2 bases unmatched. The CDR3 has 15 amino acids. Germline V gene sequence: CDR1 MNHEY, CDR2 SVGAGI. CDR3 region: CASSYSRLADNEQFF. DNA for the CDR3: TGTGCCAGCAGTTACTCTAGACTAGCGGACAATGAGCAGTTCTTC.

This chain joins TRBV6-1 and TRBJ1-2; D call uncertain. The CDR3 contains 11 residues. The V end lost 4 bases, the J end lost 6 bases, and 6 bases lay between the germline ends. Germline V gives CDR1 MNHNS, CDR2 SASEGT. CDR3 in DNA: TGTGCCAGCAGTGCGGTCAATGGCTACACCTTC. This codes for CASSAVNGYTF.

The CDR3 bases are TGCGCCAGCAAAGGGGCCCAGAGAGATGGCTACACCTTC. Its translation is CASKGAQRDGYTF. The rearrangement uses TRBV10-1 and TRBJ1-2; weak D call: TRBD1 (5 bases). Deletions cut 7 bases from V and 6 bases from J, with 15 bases between. The CDR3 consists of 13 residues. CDR1 and CDR2 (germline): WNHNN, SYGVQD (reference sequence).

The chain joins TRBV4-3 to TRBJ2-7; 7 nucleotides match TRBD1. With 2 bases clipped from V and 4 bases from J, the junction kept 8 bases outside the gene matches. The CDR3 has 15 residues. The germline gives CDR1 LGHNA, CDR2 YSLEER. The CDR3 loop reads CASSQQKQGHYEQYF. In nucleotides, the CDR3 is TGCGCCAGCAGCCAACAAAAACAGGGGCATTACGAGCAGTACTTC.

This chain uses TRBV7-9 with TRBJ1-1, with D tentatively TRBD1 (5 bases). CDR1 SEHNR and CDR2 FQNEAQ come from the germline V gene (reference sequence). There are 14 residues in the CDR3. V lost 5 bases, J lost 5 bases, and 15 bases lay in between. The CDR3 reads CASSPGRGVTEAFF. CDR3 nucleotide sequence: TGTGCCAGCAGCCCTGGGAGGGGAGTAACTGAAGCTTTCTTT. The full variable domain, rest sourced from reference TRBV7-9 and TRBJ1-1, is DTGVSQNPRHKITKRGQNVTFRCDPISEHNRLYWYRQTLGQGPEFLTYFQNEAQLEKSRLLSDRFSAERPKGSFSTLEIQRTEQGDSAMYLCASSPGRGVTEAFFGQGTRLTVV.